This T cell receptor beta chain originates from a study of breast tumors, draining lymph nodes, adjacent tissues. Study findings and constraints: Tumor T cell lymph node origin was a supported hypothesis, not proven. Tumor repertoires ranked between lymph nodes and nontumor tissue in diversity, with V and J gene preferences. The data were judged consistent with most tumor T cells coming from lymph node and expanding in tumor.

In this sample, this clonotype is large. Its antigen remains unknown. TCRdb processed the multiplex PCR reads anew with MiXCR; each CDR3 protein has one entry. The repertoire has fewer than 7,500 distinct CDR3 sequences, roughly 44% of them found once; the top ten carry 42%. V gave up 5 bases and J gave up 8 bases, with 11 bases separating them. The germline V gene encodes CDR1 SGHRS and CDR2 YFSETQ. This CDR3 is built from 12 residues. The chain couples TRBV5-1 to TRBJ2-1; D is undetermined. Sequencing was done on a sample of tumor-adjacent breast tissue. The sequence was obtained from a female donor with breast cancer. Some clones in this sample may be carry-over from other donors' samples. As DNA, the CDR3 is TGCGCCAGCAGTACCAACGGGTATGAGCAGTTCTTC. Amino acid sequence: CASSTNGYEQFF.